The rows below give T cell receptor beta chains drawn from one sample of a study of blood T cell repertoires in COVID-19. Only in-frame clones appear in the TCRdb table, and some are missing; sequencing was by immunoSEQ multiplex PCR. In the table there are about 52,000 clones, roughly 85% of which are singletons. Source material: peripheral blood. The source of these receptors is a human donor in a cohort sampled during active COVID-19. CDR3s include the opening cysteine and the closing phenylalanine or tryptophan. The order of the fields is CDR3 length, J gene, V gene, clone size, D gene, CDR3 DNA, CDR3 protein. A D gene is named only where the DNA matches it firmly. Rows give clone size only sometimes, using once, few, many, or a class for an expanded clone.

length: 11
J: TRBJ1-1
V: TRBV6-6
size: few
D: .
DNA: TGTGCCAGCAGCCCGGTCGGTGAAGCTTTCTTT
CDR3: CASSPVGEAFF

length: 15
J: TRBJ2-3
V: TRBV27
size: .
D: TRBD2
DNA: TGTGCCAGCAGTTTCCGGGCGGGGGGGGCGGATACGCAGTATTTT
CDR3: CASSFRAGGADTQYF

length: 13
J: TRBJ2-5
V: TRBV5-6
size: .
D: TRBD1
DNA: TGTGCCAGCAGCCAGGCAGGGGGAGAGACCCAGTACTTC
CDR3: CASSQAGGETQYF

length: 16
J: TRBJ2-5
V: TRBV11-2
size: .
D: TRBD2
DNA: TGTGCCAGCAGCTCGCCCCGACTAGCAATGGGAGAGACCCAGTACTTC
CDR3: CASSSPRLAMGETQYF

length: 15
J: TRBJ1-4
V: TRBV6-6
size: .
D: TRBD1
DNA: TGTGCCAGCAGGCCGTCCGGGACAGCTAGCGAAAAACTGTTTTTT
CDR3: CASRPSGTASEKLFF

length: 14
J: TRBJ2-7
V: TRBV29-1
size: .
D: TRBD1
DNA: TGCAGCGTCAGGACACAGGGGGCTTCCTACGAGCAGTACTTC
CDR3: CSVRTQGASYEQYF

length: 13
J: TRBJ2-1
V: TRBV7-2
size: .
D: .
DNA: TGTGCCAGCAATAGCGTTACTAACAATGAGCAGTTCTTC
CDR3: CASNSVTNNEQFF

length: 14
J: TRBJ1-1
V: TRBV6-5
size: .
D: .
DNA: TGTGCCAGCATGACCTCCCCAGGGCGGACTGAAGCTTTCTTT
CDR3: CASMTSPGRTEAFF

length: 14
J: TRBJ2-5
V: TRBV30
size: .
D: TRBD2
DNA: TGTGCCTGGAGCGCGACTAGCGGGAGGGAGACCCAGTACTTC
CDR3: CAWSATSGRETQYF

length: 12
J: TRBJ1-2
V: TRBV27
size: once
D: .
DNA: TGTGCCAGCAGTTTACGGGGAGATGGCTACACCTTC
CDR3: CASSLRGDGYTF

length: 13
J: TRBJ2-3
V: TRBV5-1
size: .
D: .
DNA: TGCGCCAGCAGCCGGAGTGTCACAGATACGCAGTATTTT
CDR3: CASSRSVTDTQYF

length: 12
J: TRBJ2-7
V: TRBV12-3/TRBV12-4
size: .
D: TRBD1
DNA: TGTGCCAGCAGACGGACAGGGGGGGAGCAGTACTTC
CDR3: CASRRTGGEQYF

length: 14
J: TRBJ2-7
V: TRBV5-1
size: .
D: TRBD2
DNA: TGCGCCAGCGGGTTCGGGGGGAGCTCCTACGAGCAGTACTTC
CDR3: CASGFGGSSYEQYF

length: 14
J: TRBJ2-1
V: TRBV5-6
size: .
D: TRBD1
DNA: TGTGCCAGCAGCTTGAAGACAGGGGGTAGGGAGCAGTTCTTC
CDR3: CASSLKTGGREQFF

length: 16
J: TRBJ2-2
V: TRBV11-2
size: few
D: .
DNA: TGTGCCAGCAGCTTCAGGGGAAGGGGTGGCACCGGGGAGCTGTTTTTT
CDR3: CASSFRGRGGTGELFF

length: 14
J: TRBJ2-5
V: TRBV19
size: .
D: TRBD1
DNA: TGTGCCAGTAGTAGTGGACAGGGTATAGAGACCCAGTACTTC
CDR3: CASSSGQGIETQYF

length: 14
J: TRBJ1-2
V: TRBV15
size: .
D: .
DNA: TGTGCCACCAGCCCCGGGGGGGGAAACTATGGCTACACCTTC
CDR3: CATSPGGGNYGYTF

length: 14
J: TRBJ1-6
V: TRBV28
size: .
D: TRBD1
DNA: TGTGCCAGCGGCCGGGACAGGGGGAACTCACCCCTCCACTTT
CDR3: CASGRDRGNSPLHF

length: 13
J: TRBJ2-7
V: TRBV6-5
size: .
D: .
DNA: TGTGCCAGCACAGAGTCAGGGCTAGGCGAGCAGTACTTC
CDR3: CASTESGLGEQYF

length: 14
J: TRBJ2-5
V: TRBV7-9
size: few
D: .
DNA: TGTGCCAGCAGCTCCGATGACAGTCAAGAGACCCAGTACTTC
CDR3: CASSSDDSQETQYF

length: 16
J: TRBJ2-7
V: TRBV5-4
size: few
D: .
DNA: TGTGCCAGCAGCTCACGAGGCGGACAGTCATTCTACGAGCAGTACTTC
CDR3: CASSSRGGQSFYEQYF

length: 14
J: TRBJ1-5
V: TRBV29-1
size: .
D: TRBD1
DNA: TGCAGCGTTGGGACAGGAGGTAGCAATCAGCCCCAGCATTTT
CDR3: CSVGTGGSNQPQHF

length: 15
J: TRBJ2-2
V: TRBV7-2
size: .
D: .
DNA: TGTGCCAGCATCAAACCCCCAACTGTCTCCGGGGAGCTGTTTTTT
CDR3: CASIKPPTVSGELFF

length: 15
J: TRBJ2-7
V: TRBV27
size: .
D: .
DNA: TGTGCCAGCAGTATACAGGTTGGGGCTCCCTACGAGCAGTACTTC
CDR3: CASSIQVGAPYEQYF

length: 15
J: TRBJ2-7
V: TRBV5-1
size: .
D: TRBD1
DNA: TGCGCCAGCAGCCCTAGTGGACAGGCGGCCTACGAGCAGTACTTC
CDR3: CASSPSGQAAYEQYF

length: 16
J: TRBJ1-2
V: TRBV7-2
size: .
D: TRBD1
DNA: TGTGCCAGCAGCTTAGCGGGACAGGGGGCGGGCTATGGCTACACCTTC
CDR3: CASSLAGQGAGYGYTF

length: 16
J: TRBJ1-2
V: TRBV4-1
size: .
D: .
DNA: TGCGCCAGCAGCCAAGACCATCCGGGGGTGACCTATGGCTACACCTTC
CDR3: CASSQDHPGVTYGYTF

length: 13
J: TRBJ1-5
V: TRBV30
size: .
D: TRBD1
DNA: TGTGCCTGGAGCGGACAGGGGAATCAGCCCCAGCATTTT
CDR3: CAWSGQGNQPQHF

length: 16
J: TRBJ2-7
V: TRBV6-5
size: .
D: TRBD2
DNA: TGTGCCAGCAGTTATTCCGGGACTAGCGGGAGCTACGAGCAGTACTTC
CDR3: CASSYSGTSGSYEQYF

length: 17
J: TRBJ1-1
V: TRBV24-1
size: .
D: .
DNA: TGTGCCACCAGTGAAAAGGACAGCGCCGCCGGTGTCACTGAAGCTTTCTTT
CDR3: CATSEKDSAAGVTEAFF

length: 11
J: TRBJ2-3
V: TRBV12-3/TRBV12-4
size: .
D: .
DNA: TGTGCCAGCAGTCGTACAGATACGCAGTATTTT
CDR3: CASSRTDTQYF

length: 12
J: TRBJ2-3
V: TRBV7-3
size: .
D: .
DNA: TGTGCCAGCAGCCCTGACCTGAGGACGCAGTATTTT
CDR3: CASSPDLRTQYF

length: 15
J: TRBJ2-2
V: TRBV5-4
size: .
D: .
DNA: TGTGCCAGCAACGCAGGGGGGTTGAGGATCGGGGAGCTGTTTTTT
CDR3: CASNAGGLRIGELFF

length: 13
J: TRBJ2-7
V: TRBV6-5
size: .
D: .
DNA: TGTGCCAGCAGTTCCCACCCATTCGGCGAGCAGTACTTC
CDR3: CASSSHPFGEQYF

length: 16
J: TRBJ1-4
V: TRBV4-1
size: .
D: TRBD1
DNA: TGCGCCAGCAGCCAAACATCGGGACAGCATAATGAAAAACTGTTTTTT
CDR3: CASSQTSGQHNEKLFF

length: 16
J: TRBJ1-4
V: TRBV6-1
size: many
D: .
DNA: TGTGCCAGCAGTGTCCACCGGGGGGAGGGTTCGGGAAAACTGTTTTTT
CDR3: CASSVHRGEGSGKLFF

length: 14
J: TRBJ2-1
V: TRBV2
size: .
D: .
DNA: TGTGCCAGCAGTGTCGCGAGGACCTACAATGAGCAGTTCTTC
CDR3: CASSVARTYNEQFF

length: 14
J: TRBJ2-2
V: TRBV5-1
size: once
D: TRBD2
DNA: TGCGCCAGCAGCTCAGGACTAGTGGCTGGGGAGCTGTTTTTT
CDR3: CASSSGLVAGELFF

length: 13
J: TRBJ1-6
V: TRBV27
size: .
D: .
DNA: TGTGCCAGCAGTTTTAGAGAGGATGCACCCCTCCACTTT
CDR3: CASSFREDAPLHF

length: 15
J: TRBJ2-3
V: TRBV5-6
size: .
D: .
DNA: TGTGCCAGCAGCTTGGATGGAGGGGGCGCAGGTACGCAGTATTTT
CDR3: CASSLDGGGAGTQYF

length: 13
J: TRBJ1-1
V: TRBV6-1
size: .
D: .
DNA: TGTGCCAGCAGTGAGACCAGGGACACTGAAGCTTTCTTT
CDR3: CASSETRDTEAFF

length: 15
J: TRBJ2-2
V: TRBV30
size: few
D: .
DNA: TGTGCCCGAATGGAACCCAGGGCGAACACCGGGGAGCTGTTTTTT
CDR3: CARMEPRANTGELFF